These 28 T cell receptor beta chains share one sample of origin, sequenced in a study of blood T cell repertoires in COVID-19. The assay was immunoSEQ multiplex PCR, and TCRdb's table has in-frame clones only and misses some. Among 350,000 to 450,000 clones listed, around 89% were seen once. What was sequenced was peripheral blood. The receptor set was obtained from a man aged 40-49 years with acute or convalescent COVID-19.

The gene calls are TRBV27 and TRBJ2-7; TRBD1 aligns across 11 bases. The germline V gene encodes CDR1 MNHEY and CDR2 SMNVEV (reference sequence). The CDR3 is 15 amino acids. J was trimmed by 3 bases and V by 5 bases; bases with no gene match: 6. The DNA for the CDR3 is TGTGCCAGCAGTGAAACCGGGACAGGGGGCTACGAGCAGTACTTC. Translated, it gives CASSETGTGGYEQYF.

The chain combines TRBV12-3 or TRBV12-4 with TRBJ1-1, with D perhaps TRBD1 (6 bases). Trimming removed 3 bases from V and 3 bases from J, with 8 bases in between. The CDR3 runs 13 residues. The CDR3 bases are TGTGCCAGCAGTTTCCACAGGGACACTGAAGCTTTCTTT. Translating it yields CASSFHRDTEAFF.

The rearrangement joins TRBV12-3 or TRBV12-4 to TRBJ2-2; D call uncertain. This CDR3 comprises 12 residues. V lost 3 bases and J 6 bases, leaving 5 bases between the germline ends. CDR3 protein: CASSFSPGELFF. The CDR3 DNA reads TGTGCCAGCAGTTTCTCCCCCGGGGAGCTGTTTTTT.

In this sample, this clone turned up once. This same CDR3 is encoded by further DNA sequences in the sample. The rearrangement links TRBV5-4 to TRBJ2-1; the match to TRBD2 covers 11 bases. Germline V CDR1 and CDR2: SGHNT, YYREEE (reference sequence). The CDR3 is 15 amino acids. Trimming cost V 3 bases and J 3 bases; bases outside gene matches: 2. The CDR3 region has the DNA TGTGCCAGCAGCTCAACTAGCGGGGGCTACAATGAGCAGTTCTTC. Its protein is CASSSTSGGYNEQFF.

The rearrangement joins TRBV5-6 to TRBJ1-2; 9 bases agree with TRBD1. Germline V CDR1 and CDR2: SGHDT, YYEEEE. Trimming removed 3 bases from V and 8 bases from J; junction bases left unmatched: 5. There are 13 residues in the CDR3. CDR3 bases: TGTGCCAGCAGCTCTGGGACAGGGCTAGGCTACACCTTC. Protein: CASSSGTGLGYTF.

The rearrangement joins TRBV11-3 to TRBJ1-1; 7 nucleotides line up with TRBD1. The V and J ends lost 5 bases and 8 bases, in that order; junction bases with no gene match: 14. CDR1 and CDR2 from the germline V gene are SGHNT and YENEEA. The CDR3 loop spans 15 amino acids. In DNA form, the CDR3 reads TGTGCCAGCAGCAGACAGACAGGGAGTGGCGCGGAAGCTTTCTTT. It specifies CASSRQTGSGAEAFF.

The chain links TRBV5-8 to TRBJ1-2, with TRBD1 matching 8 bases. V lost 2 bases, J lost 5 bases, and 5 bases stayed unmatched. Germline V gives CDR1 SGHTS, CDR2 YDEGEE. This CDR3 region has 14 residues. The CDR3 DNA follows: TGTGCCAGCAGCTTCTTGGACAGGGCTTATGGCTACACCTTC. Its translation: CASSFLDRAYGYTF.

This chain joins TRBV27 and TRBJ1-5; 7 nucleotides match TRBD1. V trimming: 6 bases; J trimming: 6 bases; junction bases outside the gene matches: 8. Germline CDR1 is MNHEY and CDR2 is SMNVEV (reference sequence). The CDR3 length is 14 residues. The CDR3 DNA reads TGTGCCAGCAGGACGACAGGGTGGCGTCAGCCCCAGCATTTT. Translating gives CASRTTGWRQPQHF.

The chain has TRBV9 and TRBJ2-1; 8 positions match TRBD2. Unmatched junction bases numbered 8, after V lost 0 bases and J lost 12 bases. The CDR3 consists of 14 residues. Germline CDR1 reads SGDLS; CDR2 reads YYNGEE. The CDR3 sequence is CASSVVSGGDAQFF. The CDR3 nucleotides are TGTGCCAGCAGCGTAGTAAGCGGGGGCGATGCGCAGTTCTTC.

CDR3: CASSQTPDRAYSNQPQHF. The CDR3 nucleotides read TGCGCCAGCAGCCAAACTCCCGACAGGGCCTATAGCAATCAGCCCCAGCATTTT. The J gene is TRBJ1-5, the V gene TRBV4-1; 7 positions agree with TRBD1. V lost 2 bases to trimming and J lost 0 bases; unmatched junction nucleotides: 10. The CDR3 length is 18 residues. Germline lookup yields CDR1 MGHRA and CDR2 YSYEKL.

The chain joins TRBV10-3 to TRBJ2-3, with 8 positions matching TRBD2. The germline gives CDR1 ENHRY, CDR2 SYGVKD. The junction had 7 bases not matched to a gene; V was cut back by 5 bases and J by 6 bases. The CDR3 is 14 residues long. The CDR3 coding sequence is TGTGCCATCAGTAGGGGCGGGGGGACGGATACGCAGTATTTT. Protein product: CAISRGGGTDTQYF.

This clone was picked up a small number of times. V usage is TRBV5-4 and J usage is TRBJ1-1; D is unresolved. CDR3 length: 13 residues. Germline assignment: CDR1 SGHNT and CDR2 YYREEE (reference sequence). The V and J ends lost 0 bases and 1 base respectively, with 4 bases between them. In DNA form, the CDR3 reads TGTGCCAGCAGCTTGGACAGGAACACTGAAGCTTTCTTT. Encoded protein: CASSLDRNTEAFF.

The rearrangement uses TRBV18 and TRBJ1-5; D unclear. Per germline, CDR1 KGHSH and CDR2 LQKENI. This CDR3 comprises 14 residues. V gave up 0 bases and J gave up 9 bases, with 12 bases separating them. DNA for the CDR3: TGTGCCAGCTCACCACCGTCGGGTGGTGGGCCCCAGCATTTT. The encoded protein is CASSPPSGGGPQHF.

The V gene is TRBV12-3 or TRBV12-4, the J gene TRBJ1-1; D gene ambiguous. The CDR3 sequence is 13 residues long. V gave up 6 bases and J gave up 2 bases, with 10 bases separating them. The CDR3 region is CASSRNLNTEAFF. The CDR3 region has the DNA TGTGCCAGCAGCCGTAACTTAAACACTGAAGCTTTCTTT.

The V and J genes are TRBV15 and TRBJ1-2, with TRBD1 matching 12 bases. Germline V gene sequence: CDR1 LNHNV, CDR2 YYDKDF (reference sequence). V gave up 2 bases and J gave up 4 bases; unmatched junction bases: 5. This CDR3 region has 16 residues. CDR3 sequence (DNA): TGTGCCACCAGCAGAATTCCGGGACAGGGGGCCTATGGCTACACCTTC. Residues: CATSRIPGQGAYGYTF.

In its sample, this clone was seen a few times. The chain uses TRBV2 and TRBJ2-7; D uncertain. Germline CDR1 SNHLY, CDR2 FYNNEI. V was pared by 2 bases and J by 3 bases, with 5 bases between. The CDR3 has 12 amino acids. This CDR3 is CASSEQDYEQYF. The DNA for the CDR3 is TGTGCCAGCAGTGAACAGGACTACGAGCAGTACTTC.

The chain couples TRBV6-5 to TRBJ1-5; no reliable D call. The CDR3 extends over 14 amino acids. The germline V gene encodes CDR1 MNHEY and CDR2 SVGAGI. The V and J ends lost 5 bases and 4 bases respectively, with 12 bases between them. Here the CDR3 DNA reads TGTGCCAGCAGTCTTCAAAGAGGTAATCAGCCCCAGCATTTT. As protein: CASSLQRGNQPQHF.

This rearrangement joins TRBV7-2 to TRBJ1-5; no reliable D call. CDR3 length equals 15 residues. V shed 5 bases and J shed 6 bases, with 17 bases lying between them. Germline CDR1 and CDR2: SGHTA and FQGNSA. The CDR3 sequence is CASSPGGSSTQPQHF. CDR3 nucleotides: TGTGCCAGCAGCCCGGGAGGTTCGTCTACTCAGCCCCAGCATTTT.

The chain employs TRBV27 and TRBJ2-3, with 9 bases identical to TRBD2. The V and J ends lost 5 bases and 6 bases, in that order; junction bases with no gene match: 12. The CDR3 is 16 residues long. The germline V gene encodes CDR1 MNHEY and CDR2 SMNVEV (reference sequence). CDR3 sequence: CASSPREGTSRDTQYF. The CDR3 DNA reads TGTGCCAGCAGTCCAAGGGAAGGGACTAGCCGTGATACGCAGTATTTT.

The genes are TRBV12-3 or TRBV12-4 and TRBJ1-1; TRBD1 might be the D (6 bases). With 1 base removed from V and 6 bases from J, the gap between germline ends came to 9 bases. The CDR3 is 13 residues long. CDR3 nucleotides: TGTGCCAGCAGTTTAGGGGGACAATCTGAAGCTTTCTTT. Encoded protein: CASSLGGQSEAFF.

This clone appeared once. The chain has TRBV6-5 and TRBJ1-4, with D perhaps matching TRBD1 (6 bases). The CDR3 length is 15 residues. Germline V gene sequence: CDR1 MNHEY, CDR2 SVGAGI. The V gene lost 4 bases and the J gene lost 5 bases, with 14 bases spanning the gap. CDR3 loop: CASSSRTVRNEKLFF. In nucleotides, the CDR3 is TGTGCCAGCAGTTCCCGGACAGTTCGAAATGAAAAACTGTTTTTT.

This clone was seen a few times. The rearrangement uses TRBV7-8 and TRBJ2-6, with 9 bases fitting TRBD1. The CDR3 has 13 residues. The V gene end was trimmed by 5 bases and the J gene end by 12 bases; junction bases not matched to a gene: 5. Germline values: CDR1 SGHVS, CDR2 FQNEAQ. Here the CDR3 reads CASSPGQGIVLTF. The CDR3 bases are TGTGCCAGCAGCCCCGGACAGGGGATCGTCCTGACTTTC.

This clone was counted a single time. V is TRBV5-1 and J is TRBJ1-6; D is undetermined. The germline V gene has CDR1 SGHRS and CDR2 YFSETQ. Trimming stripped 0 bases from V and 8 bases from J, with 6 bases between. The CDR3 consists of 13 residues. CDR3 coding DNA: TGCGCCAGCAGCTTGGGTACTGATTCACCCCTCCACTTT. Residues: CASSLGTDSPLHF. Together with reference TRBV5-1 and TRBJ1-6, the CDR3 gives the full variable domain: KAGVTQTPRYLIKTRGQQVTLSCSPISGHRSVSWYQQTPGQGLQFLFEYFSETQRNKGNFPGRFSGRQFSNSRSEMNVSTLELGDSALYLCASSLGTDSPLHFGNGTRLTVT.

A note on this clone: The same CDR3 arises from other DNA sequences in this sample as well. This chain links TRBV28 with TRBJ1-5, with 9 bases fitting TRBD1. The junction had 6 bases not matched to a gene; V was cut back by 5 bases and J by 7 bases. CDR1 is MDHEN and CDR2 is SYDVKM in the germline V gene. This CDR3 is built from 14 residues. CDR3 nucleotide sequence: TGTGCCAGCAGTCCTACAGGGGGCGGACAGCCCCAGCATTTT. Protein sequence: CASSPTGGGQPQHF.

The rearrangement uses TRBV20-1 and TRBJ1-2; 7 positions match TRBD1. CDR1 is DFQATT and CDR2 is SNEGSKA in the germline V gene (reference sequence). The CDR3 is made up of 11 amino acids. The DNA for the CDR3 is TGCAGCAACAGGGGACGCTATGGCTACACCTTC. Encoded protein: CSNRGRYGYTF.

The CDR3 DNA sequence: TGTGCCAGCAGGGCGGGTCTGAATTCACCCCTCCACTTT. Translated: CASRAGLNSPLHF. The V gene is TRBV7-2, the J gene TRBJ1-6; no clear D gene. Germline CDR1 and CDR2: SGHTA and FQGNSA. CDR3 size: 13 residues. The V and J ends lost 6 bases and 7 bases respectively, with 10 bases between them.

This clone appeared a single time. The V and J genes are TRBV3-1 (or the pseudogene TRBV3-2) and TRBJ1-2; 7 bases agree with TRBD1. V shed 4 bases and J 4 bases; nucleotides not matched to a gene: 9. Germline V gene data show CDR1 as LGHDT and CDR2 as YNNKEL (reference sequence). The CDR3 sequence is 15 residues long. DNA for the CDR3: TGTGCCAGCAGCCCCTTGAACAGGGGCACCTATGGCTACACCTTC. Residues: CASSPLNRGTYGYTF.

The CDR3 DNA follows: TGTGCCAGCTCACCCGGACTAGCGGGCTACGAGCAGTACTTC. Translating it yields CASSPGLAGYEQYF. This chain joins TRBV18 and TRBJ2-7, with 11 bases aligning to TRBD2. The CDR3 is 14 amino acids. The V gene end was trimmed by 3 bases and the J gene end by 3 bases; junction bases not matched to a gene: 1. Germline V gene data show CDR1 as KGHSH and CDR2 as LQKENI. The full variable domain, rest sourced from reference TRBV18 and TRBJ2-7, is NAGVMQNPRHLVRRRGQEARLRCSPMKGHSHVYWYRQLPEEGLKFMVYLQKENIIDESGMPKERFSAEFPKEGPSILRIQQVVRGDSAAYFCASSPGLAGYEQYFGPGTRLTVT.